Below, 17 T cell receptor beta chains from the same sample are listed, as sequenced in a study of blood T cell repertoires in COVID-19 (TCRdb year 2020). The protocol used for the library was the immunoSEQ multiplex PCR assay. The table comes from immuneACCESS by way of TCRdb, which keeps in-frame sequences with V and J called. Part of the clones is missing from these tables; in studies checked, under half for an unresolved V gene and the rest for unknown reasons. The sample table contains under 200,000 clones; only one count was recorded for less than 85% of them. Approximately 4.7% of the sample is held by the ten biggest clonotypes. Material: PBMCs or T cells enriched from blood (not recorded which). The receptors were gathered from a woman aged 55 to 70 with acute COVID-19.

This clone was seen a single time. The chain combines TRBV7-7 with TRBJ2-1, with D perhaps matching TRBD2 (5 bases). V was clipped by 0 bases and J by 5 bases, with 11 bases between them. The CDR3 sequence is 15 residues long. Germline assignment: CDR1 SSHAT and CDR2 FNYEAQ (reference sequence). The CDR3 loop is CASSLAGSRDNEQFF. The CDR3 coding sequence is TGTGCCAGCAGCTTAGCGGGGAGTCGAGACAATGAGCAGTTCTTC.

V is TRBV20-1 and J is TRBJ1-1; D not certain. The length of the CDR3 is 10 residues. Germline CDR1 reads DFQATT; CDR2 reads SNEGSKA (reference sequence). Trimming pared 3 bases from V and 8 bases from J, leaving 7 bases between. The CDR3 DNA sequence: TGCAGTGCTAGCTATCGAGAAGCTTTCTTT. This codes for CSASYREAFF.

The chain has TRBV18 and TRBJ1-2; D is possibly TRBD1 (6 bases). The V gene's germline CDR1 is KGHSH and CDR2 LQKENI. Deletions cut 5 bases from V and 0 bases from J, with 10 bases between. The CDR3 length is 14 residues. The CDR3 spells CASSAWTANYGYTF. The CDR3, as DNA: TGTGCCAGCTCAGCATGGACAGCTAACTATGGCTACACCTTC.

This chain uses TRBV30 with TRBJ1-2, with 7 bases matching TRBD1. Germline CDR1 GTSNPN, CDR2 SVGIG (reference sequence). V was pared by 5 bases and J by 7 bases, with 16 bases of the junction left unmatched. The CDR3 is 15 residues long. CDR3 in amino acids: CAWGRGRGVESGYTF. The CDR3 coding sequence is TGTGCCTGGGGTAGGGGGCGCGGGGTGGAAAGTGGCTACACCTTC.

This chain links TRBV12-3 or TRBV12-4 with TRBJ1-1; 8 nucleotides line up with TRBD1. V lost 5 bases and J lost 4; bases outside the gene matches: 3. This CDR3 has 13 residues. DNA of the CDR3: TGTGCCAGCAGTCCTGACAGGGGCACTGAAGCTTTCTTT. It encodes CASSPDRGTEAFF.

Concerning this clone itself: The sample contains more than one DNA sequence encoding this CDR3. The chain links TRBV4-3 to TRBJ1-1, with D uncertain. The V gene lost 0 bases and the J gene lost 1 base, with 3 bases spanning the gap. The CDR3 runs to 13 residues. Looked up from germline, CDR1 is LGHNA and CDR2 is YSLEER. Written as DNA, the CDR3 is TGCGCCAGCAGCCAAGACAGGAACACTGAAGCTTTCTTT. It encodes CASSQDRNTEAFF.

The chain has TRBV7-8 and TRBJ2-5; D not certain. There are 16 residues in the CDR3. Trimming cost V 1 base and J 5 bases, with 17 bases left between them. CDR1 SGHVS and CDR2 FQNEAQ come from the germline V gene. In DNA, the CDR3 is TGTGCCAGCAGCTTAGGGAGCACTAATGCGGCCGAGACCCAGTACTTC. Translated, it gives CASSLGSTNAAETQYF.

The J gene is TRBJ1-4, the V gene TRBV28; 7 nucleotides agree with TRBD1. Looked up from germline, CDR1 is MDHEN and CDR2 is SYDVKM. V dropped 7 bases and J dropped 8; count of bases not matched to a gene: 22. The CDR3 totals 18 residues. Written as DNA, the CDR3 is TGTGCCAGCACCTCCCTAGGGTCTGCAGGGGGATTAAGGGAAAAACTGTTTTTT. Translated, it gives CASTSLGSAGGLREKLFF.

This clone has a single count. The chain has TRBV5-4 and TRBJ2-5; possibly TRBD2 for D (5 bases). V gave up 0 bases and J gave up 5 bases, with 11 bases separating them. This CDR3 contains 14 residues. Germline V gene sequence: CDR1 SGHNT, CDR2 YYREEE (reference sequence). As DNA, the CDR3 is TGTGCCAGCAGCTTGGATCCTAGCCAGGAGACCCAGTACTTC. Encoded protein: CASSLDPSQETQYF.

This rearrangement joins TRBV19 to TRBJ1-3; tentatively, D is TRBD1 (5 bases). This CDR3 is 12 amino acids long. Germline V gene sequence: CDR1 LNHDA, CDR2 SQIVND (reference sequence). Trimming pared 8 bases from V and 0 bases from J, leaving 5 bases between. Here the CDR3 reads CASDSSGNTIYF. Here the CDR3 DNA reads TGTGCCAGTGACAGCTCTGGAAACACCATATATTTT.

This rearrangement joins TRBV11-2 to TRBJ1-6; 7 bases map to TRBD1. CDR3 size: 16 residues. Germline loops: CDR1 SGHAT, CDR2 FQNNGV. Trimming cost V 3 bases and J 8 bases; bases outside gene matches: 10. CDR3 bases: TGTGCCAGCAGCTTCTTCGGGACAGTTGGGGATTCACCCCTCCACTTT. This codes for CASSFFGTVGDSPLHF.

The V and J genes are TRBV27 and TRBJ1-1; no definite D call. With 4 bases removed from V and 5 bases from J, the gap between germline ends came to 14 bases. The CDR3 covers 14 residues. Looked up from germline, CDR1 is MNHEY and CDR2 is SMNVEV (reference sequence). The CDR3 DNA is TGTGCCAGCAGTTCCTATATGGCGGAGACTGAAGCTTTCTTT. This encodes CASSSYMAETEAFF.

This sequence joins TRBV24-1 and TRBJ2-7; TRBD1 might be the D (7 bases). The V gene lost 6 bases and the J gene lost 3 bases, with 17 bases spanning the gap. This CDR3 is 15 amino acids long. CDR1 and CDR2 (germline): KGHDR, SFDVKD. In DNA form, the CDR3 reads TGTGCCACCAGTCTCAGCGGGCAGGGGGTCTACGAGCAGTACTTC. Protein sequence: CATSLSGQGVYEQYF.

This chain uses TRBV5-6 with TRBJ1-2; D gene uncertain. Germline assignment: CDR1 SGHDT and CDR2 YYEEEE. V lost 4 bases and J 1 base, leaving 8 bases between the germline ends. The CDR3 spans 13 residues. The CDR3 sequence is CASSPGGNYGYTF. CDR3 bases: TGTGCCAGCAGCCCAGGAGGTAACTATGGCTACACCTTC. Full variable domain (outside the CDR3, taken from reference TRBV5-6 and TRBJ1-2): DAGVTQSPTHLIKTRGQQVTLRCSPKSGHDTVSWYQQALGQGPQFIFQYYEEEERQRGNFPDRFSGHQFPNYSSELNVNALLLGDSALYLCASSPGGNYGYTFGSGTRLTVV.

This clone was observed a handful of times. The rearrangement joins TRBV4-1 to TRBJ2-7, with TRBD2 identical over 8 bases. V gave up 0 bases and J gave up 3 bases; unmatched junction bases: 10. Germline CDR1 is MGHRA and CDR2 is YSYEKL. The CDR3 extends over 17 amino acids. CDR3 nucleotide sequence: TGCGCCAGCAGCCAAGATAGGGCGGGAGGTGGGGGCTACGAGCAGTACTTC. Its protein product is CASSQDRAGGGGYEQYF.

CDR3 loop: CASSLAPRLARARGAFF. Here the CDR3 DNA reads TGTGCCAGCAGCTTAGCGCCGCGACTTGCGCGGGCCCGGGGAGCTTTCTTT. The genes are TRBV11-2 and TRBJ1-1; D remains unclear. Germline CDR1 SGHAT, CDR2 FQNNGV. Trimming stripped 1 base from V and 10 bases from J, with 25 bases between. This CDR3 has 17 amino acids. The entire variable domain, with the rest obtained from reference TRBV11-2 and TRBJ1-1, is as follows: EAGVAQSPRYKIIEKRQSVAFWCNPISGHATLYWYQQILGQGPKLLIQFQNNGVVDDSQLPKDRFSAERLKGVDSTLKIQPAKLEDSAVYLCASSLAPRLARARGAFFGQGTRLTVV.

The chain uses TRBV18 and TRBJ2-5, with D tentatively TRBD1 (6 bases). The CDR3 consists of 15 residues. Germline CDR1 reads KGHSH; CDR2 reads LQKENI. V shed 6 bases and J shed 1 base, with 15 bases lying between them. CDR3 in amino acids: CASSRPGASQETQYF. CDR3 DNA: TGTGCCAGCTCCCGCCCAGGGGCCAGCCAAGAGACCCAGTACTTC.